The 26 T cell receptor beta chains given below trace back to one sample, sequenced in a study of blood T cell repertoires in COVID-19. Assay used: immunoSEQ multiplex PCR; TCRdb lists only in-frame clones, some missing. The top ten hold approximately 5% of the sample, which has fewer than 120,000 clones, about 85% seen once. Sequenced sample: peripheral blood. Receptors were obtained from a human donor in a cohort sampled during active COVID-19.

The sample holds one count of this clone. The chain uses TRBV19 and TRBJ1-1; D is perhaps TRBD1 (6 bases). The CDR3 totals 14 residues. V was trimmed by 10 bases and J by 4 bases, leaving 19 bases between them. Germline V gives CDR1 LNHDA, CDR2 SQIVND (reference sequence). Here the CDR3 DNA reads TGTGCCACCCTGACAGGAGGCCGGGGCACTGAAGCTTTCTTT. Its translation is CATLTGGRGTEAFF.

The count of this clone is one. The chain uses TRBV11-2 and TRBJ2-5, with 7 bases lining up with TRBD1. V gave up 5 bases and J gave up 2 bases; unmatched junction bases: 11. The CDR3 runs to 16 residues. The germline gives CDR1 SGHAT, CDR2 FQNNGV. The CDR3 region has the DNA TGTGCCAGCAGCCTGACCCCGGGACAGATTCAAGAGACCCAGTACTTC. Translating it yields CASSLTPGQIQETQYF.

This clone was seen a single time. V is TRBV4-3 and J is TRBJ1-3; 10 nucleotides line up with TRBD1. CDR3 length equals 20 residues. CDR1 is LGHNA, CDR2 YSLEER, per germline. With 1 base clipped from V and 0 bases from J, the junction kept 12 bases outside the gene matches. The CDR3 sequence: CASSQAQTGGRSFSGNTIYF. The DNA of the CDR3 is TGCGCCAGCAGCCAAGCCCAGACAGGGGGCCGATCCTTCTCTGGAAACACCATATATTTT.

The J gene is TRBJ2-1, the V gene TRBV19; D might be TRBD1 (6 bases). Germline V gene lookup returns CDR1 LNHDA and CDR2 SQIVND (reference sequence). The CDR3 length is 15 residues. V lost 3 bases and J lost 4, with 13 bases in between. CDR3: CASSIFSDRYNEQFF. The CDR3 nucleotides are TGTGCCAGTAGTATTTTTTCGGACAGATACAATGAGCAGTTCTTC.

J is TRBJ1-2 and V is TRBV20-1; TRBD1 is a possible D gene (6 bases). The V end lost 7 bases, the J end lost 7 bases, and 13 bases lay between the germline ends. The length of the CDR3 is 11 residues. Germline CDR1 reads DFQATT; CDR2 reads SNEGSKA (reference sequence). Here the CDR3 DNA reads TGCAGTGTTAACAGGGTTGGTGGCTACACCTTC. Translated: CSVNRVGGYTF.

V and J are TRBV18 and TRBJ2-7; D might be TRBD1 (6 bases). Deletions cut 6 bases from V and 3 bases from J, with 15 bases between. The CDR3 sequence is 14 residues long. Germline CDR1 reads KGHSH; CDR2 reads LQKENI. The CDR3 DNA reads as TGTGCCAGCTCCCAATCCCGGGACAACTACGAGCAGTACTTC. Amino acid sequence: CASSQSRDNYEQYF. Supplemented by reference TRBV18 and TRBJ2-7, the full variable domain reads NAGVMQNPRHLVRRRGQEARLRCSPMKGHSHVYWYRQLPEEGLKFMVYLQKENIIDESGMPKERFSAEFPKEGPSILRIQQVVRGDSAAYFCASSQSRDNYEQYFGPGTRLTVT.

As for this clone: The junction departs from the called germline gene at one end, perhaps through a read error. The rearrangement uses TRBV7-7 and TRBJ2-1; 13 bases align to TRBD2. This CDR3 spans 15 amino acids. Germline CDR1 SSHAT, CDR2 FNYEAQ (reference sequence). The CDR3 region has the DNA TGTGCTAGCAGCTTCGGACTAGCGGGGGAGGGTGAGCAGTTCTTC. Protein product: CASSFGLAGEGEQFF.

V is TRBV28 and J is TRBJ1-5; D is possibly TRBD1 (6 bases). Germline assignment: CDR1 MDHEN and CDR2 SYDVKM. V dropped 3 bases and J dropped 3 bases, with 12 bases sitting between them. The CDR3 length is 15 residues. CDR3 nucleotides: TGTGCCAGCAGTTTTCAGGGGAGACTCAATCAGCCCCAGCATTTT. As protein: CASSFQGRLNQPQHF. The full variable domain, completed using reference TRBV28 and TRBJ1-5, is DVKVTQSSRYLVKRTGEKVFLECVQDMDHENMFWYRQDPGLGLRLIYFSYDVKMKEKGDIPEGYSVSREKKERFSLILESASTNQTSMYLCASSFQGRLNQPQHFGDGTRLSIL.

The V and J genes are TRBV7-9 and TRBJ2-5; no clear D. The CDR3 is made up of 11 amino acids. V was trimmed by 5 bases and J by 1 base, leaving 2 bases between them. Germline loops: CDR1 SEHNR, CDR2 FQNEAQ (reference sequence). The DNA of the CDR3 is TGTGCCAGCAGCCTCCAAGAGACCCAGTACTTC. It specifies CASSLQETQYF. The whole variable domain, remainder taken from reference TRBV7-9 and TRBJ2-5, is DTGVSQNPRHKITKRGQNVTFRCDPISEHNRLYWYRQTLGQGPEFLTYFQNEAQLEKSRLLSDRFSAERPKGSFSTLEIQRTEQGDSAMYLCASSLQETQYFGPGTRLLVL.

V and J are TRBV9 and TRBJ2-2; no firm D call. There are 14 residues in the CDR3. Germline V CDR1 and CDR2: SGDLS, YYNGEE. The V and J ends lost 0 bases and 5 bases respectively, with 8 bases between them. The CDR3 region is CASSVVVGTGELFF. CDR3 sequence (DNA): TGTGCCAGCAGCGTAGTTGTCGGGACCGGGGAGCTGTTTTTT.

The V and J genes are TRBV4-1 and TRBJ1-2, with 7 positions matching TRBD1. Per germline, CDR1 MGHRA and CDR2 YSYEKL. With 0 bases clipped from V and 2 bases from J, the junction kept 6 bases outside the gene matches. This CDR3 is built from 16 residues. The CDR3 is CASSQDPVRGNYGYTF. The CDR3 nucleotides are TGCGCCAGCAGCCAAGATCCGGTCAGGGGGAACTATGGCTACACCTTC.

This rearrangement joins TRBV6-2 or TRBV6-3 to TRBJ2-2; 7 bases align to TRBD1. The CDR3 sequence is 18 residues long. CDR1 and CDR2 (germline): MNHEY, SVGEGT. V lost 3 bases to trimming and J lost 7 bases; unmatched junction nucleotides: 17. The chain's CDR3 is CASSYSELGTEIIGELFF. CDR3 coding DNA: TGTGCCAGCAGTTATTCGGAGTTAGGGACAGAAATCATCGGGGAGCTGTTTTTT.

The V and J genes are TRBV12-3 or TRBV12-4 and TRBJ1-6; 7 bases fit TRBD1. The CDR3 is 13 amino acids. Unmatched junction bases numbered 4, after V lost 5 bases and J lost 9 bases. In DNA, the CDR3 is TGTGCCAGCAGTAGGGGGCTGGGTTCACCCCTCCACTTT. This sequence encodes CASSRGLGSPLHF.

The V gene is TRBV27, the J gene TRBJ2-2; D remains ambiguous. Trimming cost V 5 bases and J 3 bases, with 7 bases left between them. Germline loops: CDR1 MNHEY, CDR2 SMNVEV (reference sequence). CDR3 size: 13 residues. CDR3 DNA sequence: TGTGCCAGCAGTCAGGTGTACACCGGGGAGCTGTTTTTT. Translating gives CASSQVYTGELFF.

This chain links TRBV5-6 with TRBJ2-1, with 9 bases fitting TRBD1. Germline CDR1 and CDR2: SGHDT and YYEEEE. V shed 1 base and J 9 bases; nucleotides not matched to a gene: 8. The CDR3 loop spans 15 amino acids. CDR3 amino acids: CASSLNRGRLGEQFF. CDR3 DNA: TGTGCCAGCAGCTTGAACAGGGGGCGTTTAGGTGAGCAGTTCTTC.

The sample holds a few counts of this clone. The rearrangement joins TRBV12-3 or TRBV12-4 to TRBJ2-7, with D perhaps matching TRBD1 (5 bases). The CDR3 loop spans 12 amino acids. The V end was cut by 4 bases, the J end by 4 bases, with 8 bases between. CDR3 sequence (DNA): TGTGCCAGCAGTTCATACAGGTACGAGCAGTACTTC. It codes for CASSSYRYEQYF.

The rearrangement joins TRBV7-9 to TRBJ2-2; D is possibly TRBD1 (5 bases). Deletions cut 2 bases from V and 2 bases from J, with 12 bases between. The CDR3 covers 16 residues. Germline CDR1 reads SEHNR; CDR2 reads FQNEAQ (reference sequence). The CDR3 protein is CASSLQGSYNTGELFF. In DNA form, the CDR3 reads TGTGCCAGCAGCTTACAGGGTTCTTATAACACCGGGGAGCTGTTTTTT.

The rearrangement links TRBV2 to TRBJ2-3; D gene ambiguous. Trimming shortened V by 4 bases and J by 3 bases, and 8 bases separated the two germline ends. This CDR3 is built from 13 residues. From germline, CDR1 is SNHLY and CDR2 FYNNEI. The CDR3: CASSVRSTDTQYF. The CDR3 region has the DNA TGTGCCAGCAGTGTCCGCAGTACAGATACGCAGTATTTT.

The CDR3: CASSRLSGTGSYNEQFF. The CDR3 DNA is TGTGCCAGCAGTCGCCTTTCTGGGACAGGGTCCTACAATGAGCAGTTCTTC. V usage is TRBV28 and J usage is TRBJ2-1, with 9 positions matching TRBD1. Germline CDR1 and CDR2: MDHEN and SYDVKM. CDR3 size: 17 residues. V was clipped by 5 bases and J by 1 base; unmatched bases: 9.

A single count supports this clone. V gene TRBV2 combines with J gene TRBJ2-5; 8 bases line up with TRBD1. CDR3 length: 17 residues. The ends lost 7 bases at V and 3 bases at J; junction bases unmatched: 16. Germline-derived CDR1 and CDR2 are SNHLY and FYNNEI. In DNA, the CDR3 is TGTGCCAGCAAAGTTCACTCAGGGGGCGGGCGCAAAGAGACCCAGTACTTC. It is translated as CASKVHSGGGRKETQYF. The variable domain in full, with the rest retrieved from reference TRBV2 and TRBJ2-5, is EPEVTQTPSHQVTQMGQEVILRCVPISNHLYFYWYRQILGQKVEFLVSFYNNEISEKSEIFDDQFSVERPDGSNFTLKIRSTKLEDSAMYFCASKVHSGGGRKETQYFGPGTRLLVL.

The gene calls are TRBV30 and TRBJ1-2, with 8 nucleotides matching TRBD1. With 0 bases clipped from V and 0 bases from J, the junction kept 9 bases outside the gene matches. Germline-derived CDR1 and CDR2 are GTSNPN and SVGIG (reference sequence). The CDR3 length is 17 residues. CDR3 protein: CAWSVSFRTGPNYGYTF. The CDR3 DNA reads TGTGCCTGGAGTGTCTCTTTTAGGACAGGGCCTAACTATGGCTACACCTTC.

The chain employs TRBV28 and TRBJ1-4; D is perhaps TRBD1 (5 bases). The germline V gene encodes CDR1 MDHEN and CDR2 SYDVKM. Deletions cut 6 bases from V and 7 bases from J, with 21 bases between. CDR3 length: 16 residues. For the CDR3, the DNA is TGTGCCAGCAGCCCACCGGCAGGGCTTATTGGTGAAAAACTGTTTTTT. This translates into CASSPPAGLIGEKLFF.

This chain links TRBV25-1 with TRBJ1-1; TRBD1 aligns across 7 bases. V lost 2 bases, J lost 7 bases, and 7 bases stayed unmatched. Germline V lookup: CDR1 MGHDK, CDR2 SYGVNS. This CDR3 has 14 residues. As DNA, the CDR3 is TGTGCCAGCAGTGAAGAACACAGGGGCAGTGAAGCTTTCTTT. Protein product: CASSEEHRGSEAFF. The variable domain in full, with the rest retrieved from reference TRBV25-1 and TRBJ1-1, is EADIYQTPRYLVIGTGKKITLECSQTMGHDKMYWYQQDPGMELHLIHYSYGVNSTEKGDLSSESTVSRIRTEHFPLTLESARPSHTSQYLCASSEEHRGSEAFFGQGTRLTVV.

This chain uses TRBV7-9 with TRBJ1-6; no definite D call. The germline V gene has CDR1 SEHNR and CDR2 FQNEAQ (reference sequence). Trimming removed 6 bases from V and 7 bases from J, with 10 bases in between. The CDR3 extends over 13 amino acids. DNA for the CDR3: TGTGCCAGCAGACCAGACATCAATTCACCCCTCCACTTT. Translated, it gives CASRPDINSPLHF.

CDR3 sequence (DNA): TGCGCCAGCAGTGCCGGGACAGCTAGCACAGATACGCAGTATTTT. Encoded protein: CASSAGTASTDTQYF. The chain joins TRBV10-1 to TRBJ2-3; TRBD1 agrees at 7 bases. The CDR3 runs to 15 residues. V was clipped by 4 bases and J by 0 bases; unmatched bases: 4. Germline V gene sequence: CDR1 WNHNN, CDR2 SYGVQD (reference sequence).

This chain joins TRBV11-2 and TRBJ1-3; no reliable D call. The CDR3 has 13 amino acids. Trimming shortened V by 1 base and J by 1 base, and 2 bases separated the two germline ends. Germline assignment: CDR1 SGHAT and CDR2 FQNNGV. The CDR3 protein is CASSLASGNTIYF. CDR3 DNA: TGTGCCAGCAGCTTAGCTTCTGGAAACACCATATATTTT.